These 31 T cell receptor beta chains came from one sample sequenced in a study of blood T cell repertoires in COVID-19. Profiling relied on immunoSEQ multiplex PCR, and the TCRdb table lists in-frame clones only, not all of them. This sample has some 320,000 clones, with 90% to 95% found just once. The sample comprised PBMCs or T cells enriched from blood (not recorded which). These TCRs come from a woman in her 30s who had been exposed to COVID-19.

The chain employs TRBV5-6 and TRBJ2-3, with D possibly being TRBD1 (6 bases). Germline V gene sequence: CDR1 SGHDT, CDR2 YYEEEE. The CDR3 length is 18 residues. V was clipped by 0 bases and J by 0 bases, with 17 bases between them. In DNA, the CDR3 is TGTGCCAGCAGCTTGGCCAATATGTGGGGGCCCAGCACAGATACGCAGTATTTT. Translating it yields CASSLANMWGPSTDTQYF. Variable domain in full (rest from reference TRBV5-6 and TRBJ2-3): DAGVTQSPTHLIKTRGQQVTLRCSPKSGHDTVSWYQQALGQGPQFIFQYYEEEERQRGNFPDRFSGHQFPNYSSELNVNALLLGDSALYLCASSLANMWGPSTDTQYFGPGTRLTVL.

This rearrangement joins TRBV6-6 to TRBJ2-3; TRBD2 matches at 9 bases. With V trimmed by 8 bases and J by 11 bases, 20 bases remained unmatched. This CDR3 region has 16 residues. The germline V gene encodes CDR1 MNHNY and CDR2 SVGAGI (reference sequence). The CDR3 bases are TGTGCCAGCGTCGACGGGGCGGGGGGGCCGCCAATAGGGCAGTATTTT. Its protein product is CASVDGAGGPPIGQYF.

This clone came up once. The CDR3 region is CATSDLGAGLAGYTF. CDR3 bases: TGTGCCACCAGTGATTTGGGTGCAGGGCTCGCTGGCTACACCTTC. The chain is built from TRBV24-1 and TRBJ1-2; TRBD1 is a possible D gene (5 bases). Looked up from germline, CDR1 is KGHDR and CDR2 is SFDVKD. V was shortened by 0 bases and J by 7 bases, with 14 bases between the two germline ends. This CDR3 contains 15 residues.

The chain joins TRBV28 to TRBJ1-1, with D possibly being TRBD1 (5 bases). Germline V gene lookup returns CDR1 MDHEN and CDR2 SYDVKM. CDR3 length: 14 residues. V lost 4 bases to trimming and J lost 7 bases, with 16 bases between them. Here the CDR3 DNA reads TGTGCCAGCAGTTCAGTTTGGAGGGGAAGTGAAGCTTTCTTT. Encoded protein: CASSSVWRGSEAFF.

The chain joins TRBV18 to TRBJ1-2; 7 nucleotides align to TRBD1. Germline V lookup: CDR1 KGHSH, CDR2 LQKENI. V was pared by 3 bases and J by 4 bases, with 14 bases of the junction left unmatched. The CDR3 length is 17 residues. The CDR3 here is CASSPIGAQGTGYGYTF. The CDR3 nucleotides read TGTGCCAGCTCACCCATTGGTGCACAGGGGACTGGCTATGGCTACACCTTC.

The chain couples TRBV9 to TRBJ1-2; 9 bases match TRBD1. With V trimmed by 6 bases and J by 5 bases, 8 bases remained unmatched. Germline V gene lookup returns CDR1 SGDLS and CDR2 YYNGEE. This CDR3 has 14 amino acids. CDR3 protein: CASNLGQGFYGYTF. The CDR3 DNA follows: TGTGCCAGCAACCTGGGACAGGGTTTTTATGGCTACACCTTC.

The chain combines TRBV5-1 with TRBJ1-2; D is uncertain. The V end was cut by 1 base, the J end by 1 base, with 14 bases between. The germline gives CDR1 SGHRS, CDR2 YFSETQ. CDR3 size: 16 residues. The CDR3 sequence: CASSLSGREFNYGYTF. The CDR3 bases are TGCGCCAGCAGCTTGAGTGGGAGAGAGTTTAACTATGGCTACACCTTC.

The chain has TRBV24-1 and TRBJ1-5, with D possibly being TRBD1 (5 bases). V was cut by 6 bases and J by 0 bases, with 20 bases left in between. Germline CDR1 reads KGHDR; CDR2 reads SFDVKD. This CDR3 has 18 amino acids. The DNA for the CDR3 is TGTGCCACCAGTTTAAGACAGCCCCAATTCTTTAGCAATCAGCCCCAGCATTTT. It is translated as CATSLRQPQFFSNQPQHF.

The rearrangement joins TRBV6-5 to TRBJ1-2; D not certain. CDR3 length: 14 residues. V gave up 0 bases and J gave up 4 bases, with 9 bases separating them. Germline values: CDR1 MNHEY, CDR2 SVGAGI. CDR3 sequence (DNA): TGTGCCAGCAGTTACTCGAGCGCGCCCTATGGCTACACCTTC. Protein product: CASSYSSAPYGYTF.

V usage is TRBV24-1 and J usage is TRBJ2-1; a weak D match, TRBD1 (7 bases). Trimming took off 3 bases at V and 4 bases at J, with 18 bases between the two ends. The CDR3 is 17 amino acids. Per germline, CDR1 KGHDR and CDR2 SFDVKD. CDR3 sequence reads: CATSDTRPGGRYNEQFF. CDR3 nucleotides: TGTGCCACCAGTGATACACGTCCAGGGGGGCGTTACAATGAGCAGTTCTTC.

The chain links TRBV20-1 to TRBJ1-1; TRBD1 agrees at 7 bases. Germline assignment: CDR1 DFQATT and CDR2 SNEGSKA (reference sequence). This CDR3 contains 11 residues. CDR3 nucleotides: TGCAGGGCGGCCAGGGGGACTGAAGCTTTCTTT. Amino acid sequence: CRAARGTEAFF.

The rearrangement joins TRBV5-4 to TRBJ1-5; TRBD1 might be the D (6 bases). Trimming took off 2 bases at V and 3 bases at J, with 12 bases between the two ends. Germline CDR1 reads SGHNT; CDR2 reads YYREEE (reference sequence). The CDR3 loop spans 15 amino acids. The CDR3 loop is CASSFGPGVNQPQHF. The CDR3 DNA sequence: TGTGCCAGCAGCTTTGGGCCAGGGGTCAATCAGCCCCAGCATTTT.

The chain recombines TRBV4-1 with TRBJ1-1, with D unclear. This CDR3 spans 15 amino acids. The V and J ends lost 0 bases and 4 bases respectively, with 12 bases between them. Germline V lookup: CDR1 MGHRA, CDR2 YSYEKL. CDR3 DNA: TGCGCCAGCAGCCAAGAGCGAGGGCTCGTCACTGAAGCTTTCTTT. The encoded protein is CASSQERGLVTEAFF.

The V and J genes are TRBV11-2 and TRBJ2-3; no clear D. This CDR3 region has 13 residues. CDR1 and CDR2 from the germline V gene are SGHAT and FQNNGV. V shed 1 base and J shed 1 base, with 3 bases lying between them. The CDR3 protein is CASSLAGTDTQYF. In nucleotides, the CDR3 is TGTGCCAGCAGCTTAGCGGGCACAGATACGCAGTATTTT. Drawing the rest from reference TRBV11-2 and TRBJ2-3, the complete variable domain is EAGVAQSPRYKIIEKRQSVAFWCNPISGHATLYWYQQILGQGPKLLIQFQNNGVVDDSQLPKDRFSAERLKGVDSTLKIQPAKLEDSAVYLCASSLAGTDTQYFGPGTRLTVL.

The chain combines TRBV9 with TRBJ1-4; tentatively, D is TRBD1 (5 bases). The CDR3 spans 17 residues. Per the germline V gene, CDR1 is SGDLS and CDR2 is YYNGEE. V was clipped by 2 bases and J by 0 bases, with 14 bases between them. The CDR3 sequence: CASSVSVTRATNEKLFF. CDR3 coding DNA: TGTGCCAGCAGCGTGTCGGTCACCAGGGCAACTAATGAAAAACTGTTTTTT.

The CDR3 DNA follows: TGCGCCAGCAGCCAAGGCGGGGGGATCGGCTACACCTTC. It codes for CASSQGGGIGYTF. This chain links TRBV4-3 with TRBJ1-2; D may be TRBD1 (5 bases). Germline V gene data show CDR1 as LGHNA and CDR2 as YSLEER. V gave up 1 base and J gave up 8 bases, with 11 bases separating them. This CDR3 is 13 amino acids long.

This clone occurred once. This CDR3 is CSAIPGGIRAGQYF. DNA of the CDR3: TGCAGCGCTATACCAGGGGGTATAAGAGCAGGGCAGTACTTC. The chain combines TRBV29-1 with TRBJ2-7; 7 positions match TRBD1. Germline V CDR1 and CDR2: SQVTM, ANQGSEA. The CDR3 contains 14 residues. V gave up 7 bases and J gave up 9 bases; unmatched junction bases: 18.

J is TRBJ1-2 and V is TRBV28, with D unclear. Germline V gives CDR1 MDHEN, CDR2 SYDVKM. Deletions cut 3 bases from V and 6 bases from J, with 11 bases between. The CDR3 consists of 13 residues. The CDR3 coding sequence is TGTGCCAGCAGTTTCCGGGGAACTAATGGCTACACCTTC. It codes for CASSFRGTNGYTF.

V usage is TRBV13 and J usage is TRBJ2-7; D perhaps matches TRBD1 (6 bases). Germline V lookup: CDR1 PRHDT, CDR2 FYEKMQ (reference sequence). V lost 2 bases and J 3 bases, leaving 8 bases between the germline ends. This CDR3 comprises 13 residues. The CDR3 DNA follows: TGTGCCAGCAGCTTAACAGGGAGCTACGAGCAGTACTTC. As protein: CASSLTGSYEQYF.

The genes are TRBV6-5 and TRBJ2-1; TRBD2 matches at 13 bases. The V segment lost 7 bases and the J segment 8 bases; nucleotides outside the gene matches: 2. The CDR3 contains 13 residues. Germline assignment: CDR1 MNHEY and CDR2 SVGAGI. The chain's CDR3 is CASKLAGGHEQFF. The CDR3 nucleotides are TGTGCCAGCAAACTAGCGGGGGGGCATGAGCAGTTCTTC.

V and J are TRBV6-2 or TRBV6-3 and TRBJ1-6, with 10 nucleotides matching TRBD1. This CDR3 is 14 amino acids long. V gave up 2 bases and J gave up 9 bases; unmatched junction bases: 1. Germline-derived CDR1 and CDR2 are MNHEY and SVGEGT. This CDR3 reads CASSYRDRGSPLHF. CDR3 bases: TGTGCCAGCAGTTACCGGGACAGGGGTTCACCCCTCCACTTT.

The CDR3 loop reads CASRENEKLFF. As DNA, the CDR3 is TGTGCCAGCAGGGAGAATGAAAAACTGTTTTTT. The J gene is TRBJ1-4, the V gene TRBV2; unclear D gene. CDR3 size: 11 residues. The V gene's germline CDR1 is SNHLY and CDR2 FYNNEI. V lost 6 bases and J 5 bases, leaving 4 bases between the germline ends. The variable domain in full, completed from reference TRBV2 and TRBJ1-4, reads EPEVTQTPSHQVTQMGQEVILRCVPISNHLYFYWYRQILGQKVEFLVSFYNNEISEKSEIFDDQFSVERPDGSNFTLKIRSTKLEDSAMYFCASRENEKLFFGSGTQLSVL.

The J gene is TRBJ1-1, the V gene TRBV7-2, with D hard to call. V gave up 0 bases and J gave up 5 bases, with 7 bases separating them. CDR1 SGHTA and CDR2 FQGNSA come from the germline V gene. CDR3 length: 13 amino acids. CDR3 protein: CASSLAILTEAFF. The CDR3 region has the DNA TGTGCCAGCAGCTTAGCAATCCTTACTGAAGCTTTCTTT.

The rearrangement links TRBV4-3 to TRBJ1-6; D remains unclear. The CDR3 is 18 residues long. Germline lookup yields CDR1 LGHNA and CDR2 YSLEER. V was pared by 0 bases and J by 0 bases, with 12 bases between. The CDR3 loop is CASSQDLILSSYNSPLHF. CDR3 coding DNA: TGCGCCAGCAGCCAAGACCTCATCCTGAGCTCCTATAATTCACCCCTCCACTTT.

V and J are TRBV27 and TRBJ1-5; TRBD1 might be the D (6 bases). Per germline, CDR1 MNHEY and CDR2 SMNVEV (reference sequence). The CDR3 has 16 residues. The V gene lost 6 bases and the J gene lost 6 bases, with 21 bases spanning the gap. CDR3 sequence reads: CASRKIWDKFIQPQHF. CDR3 in DNA: TGTGCCAGCAGAAAAATCTGGGACAAATTTATTCAGCCCCAGCATTTT.

The rearrangement uses TRBV6-5 and TRBJ1-6, with no clear D. Looked up from germline, CDR1 is MNHEY and CDR2 is SVGAGI. V lost 6 bases, J lost 7 bases, and 10 bases lay in between. The CDR3 runs 13 residues. CDR3 residues: CASRSGKNSPLHF. Written as DNA, the CDR3 is TGTGCCAGCAGATCGGGGAAGAATTCACCCCTCCACTTT.

In this sample, this clone turned up a few times. The gene calls are TRBV5-1 and TRBJ2-7; D possibly corresponds to TRBD1 (5 bases). CDR3 length equals 12 residues. Germline V gene sequence: CDR1 SGHRS, CDR2 YFSETQ. Trimming stripped 3 bases from V and 3 bases from J, with 7 bases between. For the CDR3, the DNA is TGCGCCAGCAGCTGGGGCAGCTACGAGCAGTACTTC. Its translation is CASSWGSYEQYF. Full variable domain (missing parts from reference TRBV5-1 and TRBJ2-7): KAGVTQTPRYLIKTRGQQVTLSCSPISGHRSVSWYQQTPGQGLQFLFEYFSETQRNKGNFPGRFSGRQFSNSRSEMNVSTLELGDSALYLCASSWGSYEQYFGPGTRLTVT.

The chain has TRBV27 and TRBJ1-2, with D possibly matching TRBD1 (6 bases). This CDR3 has 13 amino acids. The ends were cut back, 6 bases at V and 3 bases at J, with 11 bases in the middle. Germline V CDR1 and CDR2: MNHEY, SMNVEV (reference sequence). The CDR3 protein is CASSQQGYYGYTF. In nucleotides, the CDR3 is TGTGCCAGCAGCCAACAGGGTTACTATGGCTACACCTTC.

This chain uses TRBV3-1 (or the pseudogene TRBV3-2) with TRBJ2-5; 8 nucleotides line up with TRBD2. The junction had 7 bases not matched to a gene; V was cut back by 0 bases and J by 4 bases. The CDR3 consists of 16 residues. Germline V gene sequence: CDR1 LGHDT, CDR2 YNNKEL (reference sequence). CDR3 in amino acids: CASSQDERGRSETQYF. The CDR3 coding sequence is TGTGCCAGCAGCCAAGATGAGCGGGGGCGGTCAGAGACCCAGTACTTC.

The gene calls are TRBV4-1 and TRBJ1-4; D may be TRBD1 (5 bases). The germline V gene encodes CDR1 MGHRA and CDR2 YSYEKL. Deletions cut 0 bases from V and 10 bases from J, with 21 bases between. The CDR3 contains 17 residues. This CDR3 reads CASSQEPAGTGFGKLFF. The CDR3 DNA is TGCGCCAGCAGCCAAGAGCCGGCCGGGACTGGTTTCGGAAAACTGTTTTTT.

The chain couples TRBV7-9 to TRBJ1-2; 11 nucleotides match TRBD1. CDR1 is SEHNR and CDR2 is FQNEAQ in the germline V gene (reference sequence). This CDR3 region has 16 residues. V dropped 3 bases and J dropped 4; count of bases not matched to a gene: 7. CDR3 DNA sequence: TGTGCCAGCAGCTTTGGACAGGGGGCGGTAGTCTATGGCTACACCTTC. Translating gives CASSFGQGAVVYGYTF.